This T cell receptor beta chain came from a study of CD8 T cells in ankylosing spondylitis. Study-level results: Prior literature has documented some motif variants in synovial fluid and blood from reactive arthritis. Peripheral blood samples showed relatively rare disease-linked clones, and these clones were CD8+. Enrichment of disease-linked clones was reportedly significant in matched ankylosing spondylitis synovial fluid. In ankylosing spondylitis blood, a motif of about eight highly homologous TCR beta variants appeared characteristic.

V was trimmed by 6 bases and J by 2 bases, leaving 10 bases between them. CDR3 length equals 13 residues. The germline gives CDR1 SNHLY, CDR2 FYNNEI. The sample holds a few counts of this clonotype. Its target is unknown. Library preparation for TCR beta used quantitative 5'-RACE with molecular barcodes. TCRdb re-analysed the 5' RACE reads in MiXCR, keeping a single row per CDR3 protein. This sample yields 500,000 to 550,000 distinct CDR3 sequences, of which more than 9.5% are seen a single time; under 7.5% belongs to the top ten. Material for sequencing was blood, either unsorted or a sorted T cell fraction (not recorded which). This chain links TRBV2 with TRBJ1-1, with D possibly matching TRBD1 (5 bases). The sequence was obtained from a male donor with ankylosing spondylitis. CDR3 loop: CASSWDSNTEAFF. CDR3 nucleotides: TGTGCCAGCAGCTGGGACTCAAACACTGAAGCTTTCTTT.